Presented here are 30 T cell receptor beta chains from one specimen sequenced in a study of vaccination effects on CD4 cells after COVID-19. No antigen has been assigned to these receptors. Isolation of CD4+ T cells took place after approximately 10 days of culture. Repertoires were generated with immunoSEQ multiplex PCR, while TCRdb's copy carries only in-frame clones and drops some. The top ten hold approximately 9.8% of the sample, which has about 28,000 clones, 65% seen once. Source: CD4+ T cells from PBMCs cultured without peptide, taken before COVID-19 vaccination. These receptors all come from a human donor who received a COVID-19 vaccine.

This chain joins TRBV5-5 and TRBJ2-2; 10 bases line up with TRBD1. Germline V CDR1 and CDR2: SGHKS, YYEKEE (reference sequence). V lost 4 bases and J lost 5; bases outside the gene matches: 8. The CDR3 consists of 16 residues. In DNA, the CDR3 is TGTGCCAGCAGCCCAGGACAGGGGGTTTTAACCGGGGAGCTGTTTTTT. Translated: CASSPGQGVLTGELFF.

The rearrangement links TRBV5-1 to TRBJ1-5; D unresolved. CDR1 is SGHRS and CDR2 is YFSETQ in the germline V gene. The V end lost 4 bases, the J end lost 0 bases, and 11 bases lay between the germline ends. The CDR3 consists of 15 residues. The CDR3 bases are TGCGCCAGCAGCGAAGGCCCCTATAGCAATCAGCCCCAGCATTTT. It specifies CASSEGPYSNQPQHF.

The gene calls are TRBV11-3 and TRBJ2-1, with D possibly being TRBD1 (5 bases). The CDR3 extends over 13 amino acids. Germline lookup yields CDR1 SGHNT and CDR2 YENEEA. The V end was cut by 0 bases, the J end by 11 bases, with 11 bases between. CDR3 loop: CASSLDPQGQQFF. In DNA, the CDR3 is TGTGCCAGCAGCTTAGATCCCCAGGGCCAGCAGTTCTTC.

The CDR3 loop reads CASSTWDREAVVAKNIQYF. CDR3 sequence (DNA): TGTGCCAGCAGCACATGGGACAGGGAGGCGGTCGTCGCCAAAAACATTCAGTACTTC. The chain has TRBV7-6 and TRBJ2-4, with 9 bases matching TRBD1. The CDR3 runs to 19 residues. CDR1 is SGHVS, CDR2 FNYEAQ, per germline. The V and J ends lost 5 bases and 1 base, in that order; junction bases with no gene match: 15. Full variable domain (outside the CDR3, taken from reference TRBV7-6 and TRBJ2-4): GAGVSQSPRYKVTKRGQDVALRCDPISGHVSLYWYRQALGQGPEFLTYFNYEAQQDKSGLPNDRFSAERPEGSISTLTIQRTEQRDSAMYRCASSTWDREAVVAKNIQYFGAGTRLSVL.

The gene calls are TRBV19 and TRBJ1-5; TRBD1 might be the D (6 bases). Trimming took off 4 bases at V and 3 bases at J, with 16 bases between the two ends. Looked up from germline, CDR1 is LNHDA and CDR2 is SQIVND (reference sequence). The CDR3 sequence is 16 residues long. This CDR3 reads CASSRVFGGFNQPQHF. The DNA of the CDR3 is TGTGCCAGTAGTAGGGTGTTCGGGGGCTTCAATCAGCCCCAGCATTTT.

The J gene is TRBJ1-1, the V gene TRBV5-1, with D unresolved. The germline V gene encodes CDR1 SGHRS and CDR2 YFSETQ. V lost 4 bases, J lost 1 base, and 8 bases lay in between. This CDR3 spans 13 amino acids. For the CDR3, the DNA is TGCGCCAGCAGCCAGCAGAGGAACACTGAAGCTTTCTTT. Its translation is CASSQQRNTEAFF.

This clone was found once. V and J are TRBV29-1 and TRBJ1-1, with D possibly matching TRBD1 (6 bases). The V and J ends lost 0 bases and 5 bases respectively, with 13 bases between them. Germline assignment: CDR1 SQVTM and CDR2 ANQGSEA. The CDR3 is 14 amino acids. CDR3 protein: CSVEDLPGDTEAFF. CDR3 nucleotides: TGCAGCGTTGAAGATCTTCCAGGGGATACTGAAGCTTTCTTT.

The V call is TRBV3-1 (or the pseudogene TRBV3-2), the J call TRBJ2-7; D is uncertain. Germline V gene lookup returns CDR1 LGHDT and CDR2 YNNKEL (reference sequence). Trimming took 1 base from V and 3 from J, leaving 4 bases between them. CDR3 size: 12 residues. CDR3 nucleotides: TGTGCCAGCAGCCAAGTGAGCTACGAGCAGTACTTC. The encoded protein is CASSQVSYEQYF.

This chain joins TRBV5-1 and TRBJ2-3; D gene unclear. The V and J ends lost 4 bases and 4 bases respectively, with 7 bases between them. Per the germline V gene, CDR1 is SGHRS and CDR2 is YFSETQ. This CDR3 comprises 12 residues. The CDR3 protein is CASSPLPDTQYF. For the CDR3, the DNA is TGCGCCAGCAGCCCGTTACCAGATACGCAGTATTTT.

The V call is TRBV29-1, the J call TRBJ1-2, with D perhaps TRBD1 (6 bases). V was cut by 4 bases and J by 4 bases, with 10 bases left in between. The germline V gene has CDR1 SQVTM and CDR2 ANQGSEA. CDR3 length: 12 residues. CDR3 residues: CSVGDMSYGYTF. The CDR3 coding sequence is TGCAGCGTTGGGGACATGTCCTATGGCTACACCTTC. Filled out from reference TRBV29-1 and TRBJ1-2, the complete variable domain reads SAVISQKPSRDICQRGTSLTIQCQVDSQVTMMFWYRQQPGQSLTLIATANQGSEATYESGFVIDKFPISRPNLTFSTLTVSNMSPEDSSIYLCSVGDMSYGYTFGSGTRLTVV.

This clone was recorded a few times. V gene TRBV6-5 combines with J gene TRBJ2-2; 8 bases are shared with TRBD1. Trimming cost V 6 bases and J 7 bases; bases outside gene matches: 7. This CDR3 spans 14 amino acids. CDR1 is MNHEY, CDR2 SVGAGI, per germline. The CDR3 DNA reads TGTGCCAGCAGCGTGGACAGGGATTTCGGGGAGCTGTTTTTT. Its protein is CASSVDRDFGELFF.

The chain employs TRBV2 and TRBJ1-5, with no clear D. The CDR3 length is 11 residues. Germline CDR1 and CDR2: SNHLY and FYNNEI. Trimming removed 1 base at V and 10 bases at J, with 5 bases between. Here the CDR3 reads CASSEGGPQHF. DNA of the CDR3: TGTGCCAGCAGTGAAGGGGGACCCCAGCATTTT.

The rearrangement joins TRBV3-1 (or the pseudogene TRBV3-2) to TRBJ1-1; no reliable D call. Germline CDR1 LGHDT, CDR2 YNNKEL (reference sequence). The CDR3 is made up of 14 amino acids. With 3 bases removed from V and 4 bases from J, the gap between germline ends came to 12 bases. DNA of the CDR3: TGTGCCAGCAGCCATGCCATTAGTTCCACTGAAGCTTTCTTT. This codes for CASSHAISSTEAFF.

This clone was found once. The gene calls are TRBV6-5 and TRBJ2-7; 11 bases fit TRBD1. This CDR3 is 15 amino acids long. Losses at the gene ends were 6 bases for V and 5 bases for J; bases not matched to a gene: 9. Germline CDR1 MNHEY, CDR2 SVGAGI. The CDR3 spells CASRGLGTGGNEQYF. CDR3 bases: TGTGCCAGCAGAGGGTTGGGGACAGGGGGAAACGAGCAGTACTTC.

The chain is built from TRBV6-5 and TRBJ1-4; D gene ambiguous. Germline CDR1 and CDR2: MNHEY and SVGAGI. This CDR3 is 12 amino acids long. With 7 bases removed from V and 0 bases from J, the gap between germline ends came to 3 bases. CDR3 protein: CASTATNEKLFF. DNA of the CDR3: TGTGCCAGCACTGCAACTAATGAAAAACTGTTTTTT.

V gene TRBV5-4 combines with J gene TRBJ1-2; 9 bases align to TRBD1. With 0 bases clipped from V and 1 base from J, the junction kept 4 bases outside the gene matches. There are 16 residues in the CDR3. Per the germline V gene, CDR1 is SGHNT and CDR2 is YYREEE (reference sequence). CDR3 DNA sequence: TGTGCCAGCAGCTTGGCCCGACAGGGGGGTAACTATGGCTACACCTTC. Its protein product is CASSLARQGGNYGYTF. The full variable domain, in which reference TRBV5-4 and TRBJ1-2 provide the parts outside the CDR3, is ETGVTQSPTHLIKTRGQQVTLRCSSQSGHNTVSWYQQALGQGPQFIFQYYREEENGRGNFPPRFSGLQFPNYSSELNVNALELDDSALYLCASSLARQGGNYGYTFGSGTRLTVV.

The rearrangement joins TRBV29-1 to TRBJ2-7; TRBD1 agrees at 9 bases. The germline V gene has CDR1 SQVTM and CDR2 ANQGSEA. With V trimmed by 6 bases and J by 7 bases, 10 bases remained unmatched. CDR3 length: 13 residues. The CDR3 sequence is CSVDRGLRGEQYF. CDR3 in DNA: TGCAGCGTGGACAGGGGACTACGCGGGGAGCAGTACTTC.

The sample holds a few counts of this clone. The rearrangement uses TRBV6-1 and TRBJ1-1; a weak D match, TRBD1 (5 bases). The CDR3 spans 13 residues. Trimming pared 1 base from V and 5 bases from J, leaving 8 bases between. Germline values: CDR1 MNHNS, CDR2 SASEGT. The CDR3 region is CASSEGGITEAFF. The DNA for the CDR3 is TGTGCCAGCAGTGAAGGGGGGATAACTGAAGCTTTCTTT.

This rearrangement joins TRBV29-1 to TRBJ2-2; TRBD1 aligns across 7 bases. The V and J ends lost 5 bases and 0 bases, in that order; junction bases with no gene match: 3. Germline V gene lookup returns CDR1 SQVTM and CDR2 ANQGSEA. The CDR3 is 14 residues long. CDR3 DNA sequence: TGCAGCGTTTCCGGGACAGCGAACACCGGGGAGCTGTTTTTT. It specifies CSVSGTANTGELFF.

In its sample, this clone was seen a few times. V usage is TRBV19 and J usage is TRBJ1-5; D might be TRBD1 (6 bases). V was clipped by 3 bases and J by 2 bases, with 11 bases between them. The CDR3 is 15 residues long. Per germline, CDR1 LNHDA and CDR2 SQIVND (reference sequence). The CDR3: CASSMAGVGNQPQHF. The CDR3 nucleotides are TGTGCCAGTAGTATGGCAGGGGTGGGCAATCAGCCCCAGCATTTT. The full variable domain, in which reference TRBV19 and TRBJ1-5 provide the parts outside the CDR3, is DGGITQSPKYLFRKEGQNVTLSCEQNLNHDAMYWYRQDPGQGLRLIYYSQIVNDFQKGDIAEGYSVSREKKESFPLTVTSAQKNPTAFYLCASSMAGVGNQPQHFGDGTRLSIL.

This sequence joins TRBV6-1 and TRBJ1-1; 7 nucleotides line up with TRBD1. The ends lost 2 bases at V and 3 bases at J; junction bases unmatched: 6. This CDR3 contains 15 residues. CDR1 and CDR2 from the germline V gene are MNHNS and SASEGT. CDR3 DNA sequence: TGTGCCAGCAGTGAACTAGGGACAGTGGACACTGAAGCTTTCTTT. Translation gives CASSELGTVDTEAFF.

This clone showed up just once. This rearrangement joins TRBV11-3 to TRBJ2-5; D remains unclear. Trimming left V 1 base short and J 5 bases short, with 11 bases between. The CDR3 totals 14 residues. The germline gives CDR1 SGHNT, CDR2 YENEEA. The CDR3, as DNA: TGTGCCAGCAGCTTAGTTGGTAGATCGGAGACCCAGTACTTC. Translating it yields CASSLVGRSETQYF.

The rearrangement joins TRBV6-2 or TRBV6-3 to TRBJ1-1, with 7 bases lining up with TRBD1. Trimming removed 4 bases from V and 1 base from J; junction bases left unmatched: 3. Germline assignment: CDR1 MNHEY and CDR2 SVGEGT. The CDR3 contains 14 residues. The DNA of the CDR3 is TGTGCCAGCAGTTTCGGGACAGCGAACACTGAAGCTTTCTTT. Its translation is CASSFGTANTEAFF.

The chain uses TRBV11-3 and TRBJ2-5, with D tentatively TRBD2 (6 bases). In germline, CDR1 is SGHNT, CDR2 YENEEA. The length of the CDR3 is 13 residues. V dropped 5 bases and J dropped 1 base, with 8 bases sitting between them. The CDR3 DNA reads as TGTGCCAGCAGCGTGGGACTCCAAGAGACCCAGTACTTC. This codes for CASSVGLQETQYF.

This clone has only a few counts. The genes are TRBV9 and TRBJ2-3, with 11 bases fitting TRBD2. With V trimmed by 0 bases and J by 0 bases, 3 bases remained unmatched. This CDR3 spans 17 amino acids. Germline V gives CDR1 SGDLS, CDR2 YYNGEE. CDR3 sequence (DNA): TGTGCCAGCAGCGTAGGACTAGCGGGGTCTAGCACAGATACGCAGTATTTT. Amino acid sequence: CASSVGLAGSSTDTQYF.

A few counts support this clone. The genes are TRBV27 and TRBJ1-1; D gene ambiguous. The CDR3 is made up of 13 amino acids. V lost 6 bases, J lost 4 bases, and 12 bases lay in between. CDR1 and CDR2 from the germline V gene are MNHEY and SMNVEV (reference sequence). The CDR3 reads CASSLVRSTEAFF. The CDR3 DNA is TGTGCCAGCAGCCTTGTCCGGAGCACTGAAGCTTTCTTT.

The V call is TRBV27, the J call TRBJ2-3, with D uncertain. Trimming took off 4 bases at V and 7 bases at J, with 12 bases between the two ends. From germline, CDR1 is MNHEY and CDR2 SMNVEV (reference sequence). There are 13 residues in the CDR3. CDR3 amino acids: CASSSSVGNTQYF. For the CDR3, the DNA is TGTGCCAGCAGTTCCTCCGTTGGGAATACGCAGTATTTT.

The chain has TRBV13 and TRBJ2-6, with D unresolved. CDR1 PRHDT and CDR2 FYEKMQ come from the germline V gene (reference sequence). The CDR3 totals 17 residues. V lost 5 bases and J lost 4, with 18 bases in between. In DNA, the CDR3 is TGTGCCAGCAGCACGAGGACCGGGCTGGTCGGGGCCAACGTCCTGACTTTC. It encodes CASSTRTGLVGANVLTF.

The chain has TRBV7-2 and TRBJ2-7; TRBD2 agrees at 7 bases. The CDR3 sequence is 14 residues long. After removal of 3 bases from V and 0 bases from J, the junction contained 2 bases not matched to a gene. Germline CDR1 SGHTA, CDR2 FQGNSA. The CDR3 DNA reads as TGTGCCAGCAGCTTTACGGGGGGCTCCTACGAGCAGTACTTC. This sequence encodes CASSFTGGSYEQYF.

The chain combines TRBV7-9 with TRBJ2-7, with 12 bases lining up with TRBD1. There are 16 residues in the CDR3. Germline V gene lookup returns CDR1 SEHNR and CDR2 FQNEAQ (reference sequence). The junction had 9 bases not matched to a gene; V was cut back by 4 bases and J by 5 bases. As DNA, the CDR3 is TGTGCCAGCAGCTCCAATCAGGGACAGGGGGCCCACGAGCAGTACTTC. It specifies CASSSNQGQGAHEQYF.